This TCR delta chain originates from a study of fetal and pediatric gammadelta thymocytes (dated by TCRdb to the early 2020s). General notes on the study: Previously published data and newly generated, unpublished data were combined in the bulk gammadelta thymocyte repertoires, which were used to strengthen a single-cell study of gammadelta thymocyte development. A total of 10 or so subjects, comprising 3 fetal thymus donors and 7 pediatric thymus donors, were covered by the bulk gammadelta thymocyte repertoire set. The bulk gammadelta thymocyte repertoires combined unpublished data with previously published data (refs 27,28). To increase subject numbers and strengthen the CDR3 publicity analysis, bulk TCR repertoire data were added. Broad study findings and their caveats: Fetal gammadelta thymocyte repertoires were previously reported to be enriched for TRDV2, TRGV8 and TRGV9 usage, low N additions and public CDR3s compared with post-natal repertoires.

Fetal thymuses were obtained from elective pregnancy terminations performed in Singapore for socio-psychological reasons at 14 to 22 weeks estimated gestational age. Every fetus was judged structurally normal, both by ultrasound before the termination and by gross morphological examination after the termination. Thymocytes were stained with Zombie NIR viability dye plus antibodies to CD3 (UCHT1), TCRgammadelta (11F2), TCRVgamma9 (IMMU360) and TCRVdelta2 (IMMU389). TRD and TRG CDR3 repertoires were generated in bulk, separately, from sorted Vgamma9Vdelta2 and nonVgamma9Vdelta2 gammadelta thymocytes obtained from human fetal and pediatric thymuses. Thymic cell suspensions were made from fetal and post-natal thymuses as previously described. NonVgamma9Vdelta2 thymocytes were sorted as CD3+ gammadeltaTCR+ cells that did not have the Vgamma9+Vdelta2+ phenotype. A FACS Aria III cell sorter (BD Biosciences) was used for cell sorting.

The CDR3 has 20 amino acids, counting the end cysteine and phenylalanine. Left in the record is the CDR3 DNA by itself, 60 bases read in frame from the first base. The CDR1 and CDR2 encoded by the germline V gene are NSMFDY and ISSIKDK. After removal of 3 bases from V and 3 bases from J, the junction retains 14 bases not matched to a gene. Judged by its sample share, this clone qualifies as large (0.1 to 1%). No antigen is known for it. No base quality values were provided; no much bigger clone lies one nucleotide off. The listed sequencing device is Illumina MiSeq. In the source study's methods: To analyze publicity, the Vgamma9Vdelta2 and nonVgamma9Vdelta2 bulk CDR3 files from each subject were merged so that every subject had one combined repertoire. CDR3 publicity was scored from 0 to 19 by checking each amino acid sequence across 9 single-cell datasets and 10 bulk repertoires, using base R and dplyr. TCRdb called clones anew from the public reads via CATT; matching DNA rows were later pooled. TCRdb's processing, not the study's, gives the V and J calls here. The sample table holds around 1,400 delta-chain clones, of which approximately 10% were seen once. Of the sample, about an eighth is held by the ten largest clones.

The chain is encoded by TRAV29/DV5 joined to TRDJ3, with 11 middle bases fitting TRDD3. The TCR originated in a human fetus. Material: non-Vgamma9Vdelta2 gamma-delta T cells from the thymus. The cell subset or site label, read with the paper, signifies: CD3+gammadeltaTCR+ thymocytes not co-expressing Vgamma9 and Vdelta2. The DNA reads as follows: TGTGCAGCAATACTGGGGGATAGTACTGGGGGATACTGGGACACCCGACAGATGTTTTTC. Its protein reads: CAAILGDSTGGYWDTRQMFF.